This T cell receptor beta chain was captured in a study of shared clonotypes between healthy human individuals. A deep-level run was used for the assay. About 30,000 T cell genomes, or about 0.2 ug DNA, went into the sorted-subset replicate PCRs. As handled by the study authors: Filtering differed because ImmunoSEQ produced junction-only sequences that carried no quality scores. Produced via immunoSEQ multiplex PCR; TCRdb's table is partial and in-frame only. V and J calls and clone size come straight from that table; D and trimming were deduced from the DNA. The sample holds roughly 650,000 clones, approximately 96% seen once. The CDR3 spans 14 residues. V dropped 0 bases and J dropped 6 bases, with 11 bases sitting between them. Germline-derived CDR1 and CDR2 are SGDLS and YYNGEE. Naive CD8 populations comprised CD45RO-negative cells positively selected for CCR7, excluding terminally differentiated effector memory CD45RA+ cells.

V usage is TRBV9 and J usage is TRBJ2-3; D not certain. The receptor comes from a woman between 25 and 40 years old in good health. Sequences were obtained from naive CD8+ T cells sorted from blood. The CDR3: CASSVEKHRDTQYF. In DNA, the CDR3 is TGTGCCAGCAGCGTAGAAAAGCACCGGGATACGCAGTATTTT.